These 32 T cell receptor beta chains originate from one sample sequenced in a study of blood T cells in healthy people across ages. PCR was performed a second time for 7 to 11 cycles using a sample-barcoded 5' primer and a J-beta primer mix. TCRdb processed the 5' RACE reads anew with MiXCR; each CDR3 protein has one entry. The table includes approximately 1.5 million distinct CDR3 sequences, 35% to 45% detected once. Specimen: blood. These receptors were obtained from a woman between 18 and 30 years old in good health.

This chain connects TRBV9 to TRBJ2-1; D remains ambiguous. The ends were cut back, 0 bases at V and 0 bases at J, with 13 bases in the middle. This CDR3 region has 17 residues. Germline loops: CDR1 SGDLS, CDR2 YYNGEE. CDR3: CASSVGSSSYSYNEQFF. CDR3 sequence (DNA): TGTGCCAGCAGCGTAGGGAGTAGCAGCTACTCCTACAATGAGCAGTTCTTC.

This clonotype was seen a few times. The chain combines TRBV4-3 with TRBJ1-2; D gene uncertain. Trimming took 0 bases from V and 7 from J, leaving 12 bases between them. Germline V lookup: CDR1 LGHNA, CDR2 YSLEER. The CDR3 contains 14 residues. The CDR3 bases are TGCGCCAGCAGCCAAGAGTCGGGAATAGGTGGCTACACCTTC. Translated: CASSQESGIGGYTF.

This clonotype appeared a few times. This chain links TRBV6-6 with TRBJ2-1; TRBD2 is a possible D gene (6 bases). CDR3 length equals 15 residues. Germline assignment: CDR1 MNHNY and CDR2 SVGAGI (reference sequence). V was trimmed by 7 bases and J by 0 bases, leaving 13 bases between them. CDR3 DNA sequence: TGTGCCAGCAAGAGGGGAGGCCCCTCCTACAATGAGCAGTTCTTC. Protein: CASKRGGPSYNEQFF.

This chain connects TRBV20-1 to TRBJ2-1; D is possibly TRBD2 (6 bases). The last part of the DNA fits TRBJ2-7 better; the J call may be wrong. Germline CDR1 and CDR2: DFQATT and SNEGSKA (reference sequence). This CDR3 has 15 amino acids. For the CDR3, the DNA is TGCAGTGCCTCCCCGGCCTCCAGCGGGTCCAGTGAGCAGTACTTC. Its translation: CSASPASSGSSEQYF.

The chain combines TRBV12-3 or TRBV12-4 with TRBJ2-5; maybe TRBD2 (5 bases). The CDR3 is 13 amino acids. Trimming removed 8 bases from V and 1 base from J, with 11 bases in between. The DNA for the CDR3 is TGTGCCAGCGGGTCGAGGGTCCAAGAGACCCAGTACTTC. Translated: CASGSRVQETQYF.

In this sample, this clonotype turned up a few times. J is TRBJ1-2 and V is TRBV5-1; TRBD1 matches at 9 bases. Trimming took 3 bases from V and 6 from J; bases not matched to a gene: 9. The CDR3 has 15 residues. The germline V gene encodes CDR1 SGHRS and CDR2 YFSETQ. CDR3 nucleotides: TGCGCCAGCAGCTACCGGGACAGGGACGTCAATGGCTACACCTTC. Translating it yields CASSYRDRDVNGYTF.

The count of this clonotype is one. The V gene is TRBV5-6, the J gene TRBJ2-1, with 8 bases aligning to TRBD2. Germline V gene sequence: CDR1 SGHDT, CDR2 YYEEEE. V dropped 1 base and J dropped 8; count of bases not matched to a gene: 8. The CDR3 covers 15 residues. This CDR3 reads CASSLITSGMDEQFF. The CDR3 coding sequence is TGTGCCAGCAGCTTGATTACTAGCGGAATGGATGAGCAGTTCTTC.

This clonotype was detected only a few times. The chain employs TRBV6-1 and TRBJ1-6; D may be TRBD1 (6 bases). The length of the CDR3 is 14 residues. Trimming shortened V by 6 bases and J by 5 bases, and 11 bases separated the two germline ends. Germline V gene lookup returns CDR1 MNHNS and CDR2 SASEGT. CDR3 protein: CASRLPGDNSPLHF. CDR3 DNA sequence: TGTGCCAGCAGGCTACCAGGGGATAATTCACCCCTCCACTTT.

This chain's CDR3 is CASSLLPGQGVINEQFF. The CDR3 DNA reads as TGTGCCAGCAGTTTACTCCCGGGACAGGGTGTAATCAATGAGCAGTTCTTC. The V gene is TRBV27, the J gene TRBJ2-1; 9 positions agree with TRBD1. Trimming removed 2 bases from V and 6 bases from J; junction bases left unmatched: 11. The germline gives CDR1 MNHEY, CDR2 SMNVEV (reference sequence). The CDR3 totals 17 residues.

This CDR3 is CSARGQTNSPLHF. In DNA, the CDR3 is TGCAGTGCTAGGGGGCAGACTAATTCACCCCTCCACTTT. This chain links TRBV20-1 with TRBJ1-6; perhaps TRBD1 as D (5 bases). The CDR3 covers 13 residues. V lost 3 bases, J lost 6 bases, and 9 bases lay in between. Germline V gives CDR1 DFQATT, CDR2 SNEGSKA (reference sequence).

The gene calls are TRBV4-1 and TRBJ1-2; 10 positions agree with TRBD1. Trimming at V came to 2 bases and at J to 1 base, leaving 10 bases not matched to a gene. Germline CDR1 MGHRA, CDR2 YSYEKL. The CDR3 extends over 18 amino acids. CDR3 residues: CASSQTSTGGSFNYGYTF. CDR3 coding DNA: TGCGCCAGCAGCCAAACCTCGACAGGGGGCTCCTTTAACTATGGCTACACCTTC.

This chain uses TRBV10-3 with TRBJ2-7; TRBD1 agrees at 8 bases. The DNA matches TRBJ2-5 better at its end, which makes the J call doubtful. CDR1 and CDR2 (germline): ENHRY, SYGVKD. The length of the CDR3 is 14 residues. The CDR3 loop is CAISENGQGETQYF. The CDR3 DNA follows: TGTGCCATCAGTGAGAACGGACAGGGAGAGACCCAGTACTTC.

The chain links TRBV12-3 or TRBV12-4 to TRBJ1-4; 7 bases match TRBD1. V dropped 3 bases and J dropped 6; count of bases not matched to a gene: 7. The CDR3 sequence is 15 residues long. The CDR3 DNA sequence: TGTGCCAGCAGTTTTAGCCAGGGGGGTTATGAAAAACTGTTTTTT. Translating gives CASSFSQGGYEKLFF.

The gene calls are TRBV20-1 and TRBJ1-6; D remains ambiguous. V lost 6 bases and J lost 7, with 19 bases in between. CDR1 is DFQATT and CDR2 is SNEGSKA in the germline V gene (reference sequence). This CDR3 is built from 15 residues. The CDR3 bases are TGCAGTGCACCCTTGGGAGGGATAGCCAATTCACCCCTCCACTTT. This gives the protein CSAPLGGIANSPLHF.

The V and J genes are TRBV4-3 and TRBJ2-2, with no clear D. This CDR3 has 16 residues. Trimming shortened V by 0 bases and J by 4 bases, and 12 bases separated the two germline ends. Germline loops: CDR1 LGHNA, CDR2 YSLEER. The CDR3 reads CASSQEWVERTGELFF. Here the CDR3 DNA reads TGCGCCAGCAGCCAAGAGTGGGTTGAACGCACCGGGGAGCTGTTTTTT.

The chain couples TRBV7-2 to TRBJ2-5, with 11 nucleotides matching TRBD2. Trimming took 2 bases from V and 5 from J; bases not matched to a gene: 10. The CDR3 consists of 17 residues. Germline lookup yields CDR1 SGHTA and CDR2 FQGNSA. The CDR3 loop is CASSLRLAGGTRETQYF. CDR3 nucleotide sequence: TGTGCCAGCAGCTTACGGCTAGCGGGGGGAACCCGGGAGACCCAGTACTTC.

The chain has TRBV5-5 and TRBJ2-2; D may be TRBD1 (5 bases). Germline-derived CDR1 and CDR2 are SGHKS and YYEKEE (reference sequence). There are 15 residues in the CDR3. Trimming took 0 bases from V and 7 from J, leaving 13 bases between them. The CDR3 loop is CASSLANRRGGELFF. Here the CDR3 DNA reads TGTGCCAGCAGCTTGGCCAACAGGCGCGGCGGGGAGCTGTTTTTT.

The gene calls are TRBV29-1 and TRBJ2-4, with TRBD1 as a possible D gene (5 bases). The DNA matches TRBJ2-5 better at its end, which makes the J call doubtful. The CDR3 covers 14 residues. Per germline, CDR1 SQVTM and CDR2 ANQGSEA. CDR3 residues: CSVMSDKEPWTQYF. The DNA of the CDR3 is TGCAGCGTCATGTCGGACAAGGAGCCCTGGACCCAGTACTTC.

This clonotype appeared once. This chain connects TRBV5-6 to TRBJ1-2; 7 bases are a match to TRBD1. The trim removed 0 bases at V and 1 base at J, leaving 18 bases unmatched. This CDR3 region has 20 residues. Germline assignment: CDR1 SGHDT and CDR2 YYEEEE. CDR3: CASSLEVLLDRPGDNYGYTF. For the CDR3, the DNA is TGTGCCAGCAGCTTGGAGGTGCTATTGGACAGGCCGGGAGATAACTATGGCTACACCTTC.

The V gene is TRBV14, the J gene TRBJ2-3; 9 bases match TRBD1. Per germline, CDR1 SGHDN and CDR2 FVKESK. The trim removed 1 base at V and 7 bases at J, leaving 9 bases unmatched. This CDR3 is 16 amino acids long. The CDR3 spells CASSQVGTGRSYTQYF. CDR3 DNA sequence: TGTGCCAGCAGCCAAGTTGGGACAGGGAGATCATATACGCAGTATTTT. Using reference TRBV14 and TRBJ2-3 for the parts outside the CDR3, the full variable domain is EAGVTQFPSHSVIEKGQTVTLRCDPISGHDNLYWYRRVMGKEIKFLLHFVKESKQDESGMPNNRFLAERTGGTYSTLKVQPAELEDSGVYFCASSQVGTGRSYTQYFGPGTRLTVL.

The chain links TRBV6-6 to TRBJ1-4, with D possibly TRBD1 on 6 matching bases. The germline V gene encodes CDR1 MNHNY and CDR2 SVGAGI (reference sequence). V lost 8 bases to trimming and J lost 7 bases, with 14 bases between them. The CDR3 consists of 13 residues. The CDR3 protein is CASLDRFGEKLFF. CDR3 DNA: TGTGCCAGCCTTGACAGGTTCGGTGAAAAACTGTTTTTT.

The chain carries TRBV12-3 or TRBV12-4 and TRBJ2-7; 8 bases line up with TRBD2. The CDR3 sequence is 14 residues long. V shed 5 bases, J shed 3 bases, and the junction held 6 bases outside the gene matches. This chain's CDR3 is CASSHLTSGYEQYF. In DNA form, the CDR3 reads TGTGCCAGCAGTCACCTCACTAGCGGCTACGAGCAGTACTTC.

This rearrangement joins TRBV4-1 to TRBJ2-5; D is possibly TRBD1 or TRBD2 (6 bases each). The J call may not be correct, given that the DNA end is closer to TRBJ2-7. The CDR3 contains 15 residues. CDR1 is MGHRA, CDR2 YSYEKL, per germline. The CDR3 region has the DNA TGCGCCAGCAGCCAAGTTCTCGGCAGGGGAGGCGAGCAGTACTTC. The encoded protein is CASSQVLGRGGEQYF.

CDR3 DNA sequence: TGCAGTGCTAGAGTACAGGGGGCAGACTGGGAAAAACTGTTTTTT. Amino acid sequence: CSARVQGADWEKLFF. The chain links TRBV20-1 to TRBJ1-4; 9 bases are shared with TRBD1. Trimming at V came to 1 base and at J to 8 bases, leaving 8 bases not matched to a gene. The V gene's germline CDR1 is DFQATT and CDR2 SNEGSKA (reference sequence). There are 15 residues in the CDR3.

This clonotype occurred many times. The chain has TRBV6-5 and TRBJ2-3; 9 nucleotides agree with TRBD2. CDR1 and CDR2 (germline): MNHEY, SVGAGI. CDR3 length: 15 amino acids. V lost 6 bases, J lost 6 bases, and 10 bases stayed unmatched. The CDR3 DNA sequence: TGTGCCAGCAGGTTACTAGCGGGCCGAGCGGATACGCAGTATTTT. This sequence encodes CASRLLAGRADTQYF.

CDR3 DNA sequence: TGTGCCAGCAGCGACCCCGGATCCTCAAGCTCCTACGAGCAGTACTTC. Translating it yields CASSDPGSSSSYEQYF. The rearrangement joins TRBV5-5 to TRBJ2-7; no clear D. CDR1 is SGHKS and CDR2 is YYEKEE in the germline V gene (reference sequence). Trimming left V 4 bases short and J 0 bases short, with 17 bases between. The CDR3 extends over 16 amino acids. Full variable domain (missing parts from reference TRBV5-5 and TRBJ2-7): DAGVTQSPTHLIKTRGQQVTLRCSPISGHKSVSWYQQVLGQGPQFIFQYYEKEERGRGNFPDRFSARQFPNYSSELNVNALLLGDSALYLCASSDPGSSSSYEQYFGPGTRLTVT.

The CDR3 nucleotides read TGTGCCAGCAGCGGCGGTTTTAATGAAAAACTGTTTTTT. Translation gives CASSGGFNEKLFF. This chain uses TRBV5-5 with TRBJ1-4; D ambiguous. Germline values: CDR1 SGHKS, CDR2 YYEKEE (reference sequence). The CDR3 is 13 amino acids. Trimming removed 4 bases from V and 4 bases from J, with 8 bases in between.

The V and J genes are TRBV7-9 and TRBJ2-6; 9 nucleotides agree with TRBD1. The CDR3 extends over 19 amino acids. J lost 0 bases, V lost 5 bases, and 11 bases had no gene match. Looked up from germline, CDR1 is SEHNR and CDR2 is FQNEAQ (reference sequence). CDR3 residues: CASSTTSGTGNSGANVLTF. The CDR3 DNA reads TGTGCCAGCAGCACCACATCCGGGACAGGGAACTCTGGGGCCAACGTCCTGACTTTC.

This sequence joins TRBV12-3 or TRBV12-4 and TRBJ2-3, with TRBD2 identical over 10 bases. The CDR3 contains 14 residues. J was trimmed by 7 bases and V by 5 bases; bases with no gene match: 6. The CDR3 bases are TGTGCCAGCAGTCCGCTAGCGGGGGTAAATACGCAGTATTTT. Protein sequence: CASSPLAGVNTQYF.

This rearrangement joins TRBV15 to TRBJ1-4, with unresolved D. This CDR3 has 14 amino acids. The V and J ends lost 4 bases and 2 bases respectively, with 8 bases between them. CDR1 is LNHNV, CDR2 YYDKDF, per germline (reference sequence). CDR3 amino acids: CATSNLVTNEKLFF. CDR3 sequence (DNA): TGTGCCACCAGCAACCTCGTTACTAATGAAAAACTGTTTTTT.

The chain combines TRBV20-1 with TRBJ2-7; D remains unclear. The CDR3 is 16 residues long. Trimming took 3 bases from V and 3 from J, leaving 21 bases between them. Looked up from germline, CDR1 is DFQATT and CDR2 is SNEGSKA (reference sequence). The CDR3 DNA reads as TGCAGTGCTAGGCGAGTGAGACTCCTGTGGCGCTACGAGCAGTACTTC. It specifies CSARRVRLLWRYEQYF.

Turning to this clonotype: The junction and the germline gene differ at one end; a read error may be behind it. V and J are TRBV12-5 and TRBJ1-2, with 7 nucleotides matching TRBD1. The CDR3 runs to 19 residues. Germline CDR1 and CDR2: LGHNT and FRNRAP. The DNA for the CDR3 is TGTGCTAGTAGTTTGCCCCCGCCCTTATGGGACAGCTCTAACTATGGCTACACCTTC. This encodes CASSLPPPLWDSSNYGYTF. Supplemented by reference TRBV12-5 and TRBJ1-2, the full variable domain reads DARVTQTPRHKVTEMGQEVTMRCQPILGHNTVFWYRQTMMQGLELLAYFRNRAPLDDSGMPKDRFSAEMPDATLATLKIQPSEPRDSAVYFCASSLPPPLWDSSNYGYTFGSGTRLTVV.